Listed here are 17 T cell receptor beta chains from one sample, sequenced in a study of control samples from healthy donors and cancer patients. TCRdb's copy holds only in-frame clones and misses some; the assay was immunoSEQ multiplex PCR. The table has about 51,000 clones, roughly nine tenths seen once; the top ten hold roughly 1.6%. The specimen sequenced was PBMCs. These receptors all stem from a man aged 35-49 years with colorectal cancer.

Here the CDR3 DNA reads TGTGCCAGCAGCCTTCAGGGAGGGACCCAGCATTTT. Translating it yields CASSLQGGTQHF. This sequence joins TRBV28 and TRBJ1-5; a weak D match, TRBD1 (5 bases). The CDR3 loop spans 12 amino acids. V was pared by 6 bases and J by 11 bases, with 14 bases between. Looked up from germline, CDR1 is MDHEN and CDR2 is SYDVKM.

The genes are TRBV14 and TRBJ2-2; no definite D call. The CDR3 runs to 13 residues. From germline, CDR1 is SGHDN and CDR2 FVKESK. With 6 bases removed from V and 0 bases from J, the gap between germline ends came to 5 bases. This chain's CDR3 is CASSGANTGELFF. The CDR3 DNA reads TGTGCCAGCAGTGGGGCGAACACCGGGGAGCTGTTTTTT.

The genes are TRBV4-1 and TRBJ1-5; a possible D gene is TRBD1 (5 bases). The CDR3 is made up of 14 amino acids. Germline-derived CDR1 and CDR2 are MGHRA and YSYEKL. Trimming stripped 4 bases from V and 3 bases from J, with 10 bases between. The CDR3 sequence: CASSPGLINQPQHF. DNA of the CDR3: TGCGCCAGCAGCCCGGGACTGATCAATCAGCCCCAGCATTTT.

The CDR3 region is CASKDVSYNEQFF. As DNA, the CDR3 is TGTGCCAGCAAGGACGTCTCCTACAATGAGCAGTTCTTC. V and J are TRBV5-4 and TRBJ2-1; D is uncertain. Germline V lookup: CDR1 SGHNT, CDR2 YYREEE (reference sequence). CDR3 length equals 13 residues. V dropped 6 bases and J dropped 0 bases, with 7 bases sitting between them.

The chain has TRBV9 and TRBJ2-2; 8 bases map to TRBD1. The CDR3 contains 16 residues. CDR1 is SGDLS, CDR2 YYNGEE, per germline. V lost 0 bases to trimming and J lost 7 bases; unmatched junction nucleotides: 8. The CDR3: CASSVDPGGRGGELFF. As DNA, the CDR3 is TGTGCCAGCAGCGTAGATCCAGGGGGCCGTGGCGGGGAGCTGTTTTTT.

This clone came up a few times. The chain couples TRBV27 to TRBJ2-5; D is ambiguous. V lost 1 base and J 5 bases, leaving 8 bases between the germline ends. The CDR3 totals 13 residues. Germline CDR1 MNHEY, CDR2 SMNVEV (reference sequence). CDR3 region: CASSLLLGETQYF. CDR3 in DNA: TGTGCCAGCAGTTTATTGCTGGGGGAGACCCAGTACTTC.

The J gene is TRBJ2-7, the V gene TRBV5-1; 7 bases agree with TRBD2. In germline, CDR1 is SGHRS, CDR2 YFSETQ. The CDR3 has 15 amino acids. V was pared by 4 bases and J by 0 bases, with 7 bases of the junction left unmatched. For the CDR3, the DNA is TGCGCCAGCAGCGTAGCGGGCCCAAGCTCCTACGAGCAGTACTTC. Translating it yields CASSVAGPSSYEQYF.

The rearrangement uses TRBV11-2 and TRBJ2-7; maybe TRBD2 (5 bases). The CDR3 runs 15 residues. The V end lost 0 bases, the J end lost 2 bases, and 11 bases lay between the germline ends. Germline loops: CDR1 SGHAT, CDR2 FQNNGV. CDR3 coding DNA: TGTGCCAGCAGCTTAGATCGGCGGGTGACCTACGAGCAGTACTTC. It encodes CASSLDRRVTYEQYF.

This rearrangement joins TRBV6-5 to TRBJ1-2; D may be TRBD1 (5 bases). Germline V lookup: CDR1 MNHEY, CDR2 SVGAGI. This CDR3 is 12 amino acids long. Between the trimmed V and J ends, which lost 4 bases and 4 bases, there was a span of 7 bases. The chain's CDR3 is CASSSQGYGYTF. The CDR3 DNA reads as TGTGCCAGCAGTTCCCAGGGCTATGGCTACACCTTC.

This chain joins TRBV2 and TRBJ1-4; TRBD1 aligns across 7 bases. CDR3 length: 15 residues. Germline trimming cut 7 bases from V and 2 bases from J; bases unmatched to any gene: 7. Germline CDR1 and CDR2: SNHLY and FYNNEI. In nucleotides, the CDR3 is TGTGCCAGCACGCCTAACAGGGGTACTAATGAAAAACTGTTTTTT. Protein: CASTPNRGTNEKLFF.

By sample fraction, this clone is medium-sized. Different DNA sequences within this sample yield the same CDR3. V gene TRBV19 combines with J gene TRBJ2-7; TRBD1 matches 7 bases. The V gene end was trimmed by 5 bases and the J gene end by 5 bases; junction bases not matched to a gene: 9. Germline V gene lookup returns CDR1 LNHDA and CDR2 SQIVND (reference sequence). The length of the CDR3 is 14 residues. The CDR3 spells CASSLRQGRHEQYF. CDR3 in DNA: TGTGCCAGTAGTCTAAGACAGGGCCGACACGAGCAGTACTTC.

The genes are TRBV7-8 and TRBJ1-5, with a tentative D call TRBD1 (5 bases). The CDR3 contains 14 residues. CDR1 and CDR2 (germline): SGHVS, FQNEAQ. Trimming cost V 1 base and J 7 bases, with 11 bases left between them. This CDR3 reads CASSLGQGGQPQHF. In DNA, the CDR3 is TGTGCCAGCAGCTTAGGGCAGGGAGGGCAGCCCCAGCATTTT.

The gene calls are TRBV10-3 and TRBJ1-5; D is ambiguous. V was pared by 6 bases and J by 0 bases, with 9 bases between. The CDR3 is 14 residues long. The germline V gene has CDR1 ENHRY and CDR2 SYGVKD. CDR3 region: CAISTTDSNQPQHF. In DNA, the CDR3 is TGTGCCATCAGCACTACAGATAGCAATCAGCCCCAGCATTTT.

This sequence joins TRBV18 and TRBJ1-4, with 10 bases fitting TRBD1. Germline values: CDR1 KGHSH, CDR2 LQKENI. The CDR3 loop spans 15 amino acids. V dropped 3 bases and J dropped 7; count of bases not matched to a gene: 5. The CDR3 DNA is TGTGCCAGCTCACCCTTGACAGGGGGCGGTGAAAAACTGTTTTTT. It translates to CASSPLTGGGEKLFF.

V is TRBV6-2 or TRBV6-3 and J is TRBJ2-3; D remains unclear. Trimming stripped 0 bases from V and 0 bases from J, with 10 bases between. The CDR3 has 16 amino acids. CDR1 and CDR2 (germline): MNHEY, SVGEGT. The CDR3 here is CASSYSIGGSTDTQYF. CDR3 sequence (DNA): TGTGCCAGCAGTTACTCGATAGGCGGAAGCACAGATACGCAGTATTTT.

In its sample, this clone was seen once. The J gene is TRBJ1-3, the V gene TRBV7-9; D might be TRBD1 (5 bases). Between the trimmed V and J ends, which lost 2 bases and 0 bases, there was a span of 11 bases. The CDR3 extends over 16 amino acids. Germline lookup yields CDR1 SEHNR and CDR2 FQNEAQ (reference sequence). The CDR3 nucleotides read TGTGCCAGCAGCTTAAAGGGGCCCACCTCTGGAAACACCATATATTTT. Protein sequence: CASSLKGPTSGNTIYF.

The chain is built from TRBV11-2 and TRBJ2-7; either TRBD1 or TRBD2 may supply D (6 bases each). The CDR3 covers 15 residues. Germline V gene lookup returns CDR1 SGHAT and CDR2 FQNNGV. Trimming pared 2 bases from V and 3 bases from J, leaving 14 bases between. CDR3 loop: CASSLYPGDFYEQYF. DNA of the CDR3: TGTGCCAGCAGCTTATATCCAGGGGACTTCTACGAGCAGTACTTC.